This entry describes one T cell receptor beta chain. This record belongs to a study of blood T cell repertoires in COVID-19. Overall study context: Italy, Spain and the United States were the sources of the convalescent and acute COVID-19 samples. Sample material is recorded as cDNA or gDNA derived from T cells, B-cell-depleted T cells, or PBMCs.

Authors' data handling: Estimated nucleated cell counts came from reference gene primer amplification. Profiling relied on immunoSEQ multiplex PCR, and the TCRdb table lists in-frame clones only, not all of them. V and J calls and clone size are copied from that table; D and trimming were computed from the DNA. The sample has about 140,000 clones, approximately 78% seen once; the top ten hold less than 4.5%. V lost 4 bases, J lost 6 bases, and 8 bases stayed unmatched. Germline V gives CDR1 SGHVS, CDR2 FQNEAQ. The CDR3 runs to 15 residues. This sequence originates from a woman older than 75 with acute or convalescent COVID-19. The genes are TRBV7-8 and TRBJ1-5, with TRBD1 matching over 8 bases. Source material: peripheral blood. The CDR3 protein is CASSWGTGSSQPQHF. For the CDR3, the DNA is TGTGCCAGCAGCTGGGGGACAGGCTCTTCTCAGCCCCAGCATTTT.